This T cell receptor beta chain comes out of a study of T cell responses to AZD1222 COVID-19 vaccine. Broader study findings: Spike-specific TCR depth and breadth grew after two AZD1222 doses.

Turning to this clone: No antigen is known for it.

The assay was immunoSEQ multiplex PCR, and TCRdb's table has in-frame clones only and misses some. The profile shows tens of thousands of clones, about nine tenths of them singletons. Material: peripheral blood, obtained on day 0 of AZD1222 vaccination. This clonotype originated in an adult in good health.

As DNA, the CDR3 is TGTGCCAGCTCACCACAACAGTTCTACGAGCAGTACTTC. It encodes CASSPQQFYEQYF. The rearrangement joins TRBV18 to TRBJ2-7; the D is unclear. The ends were cut back, 1 base at V and 3 bases at J, with 7 bases in the middle. The CDR3 totals 13 residues. The germline V gene encodes CDR1 KGHSH and CDR2 LQKENI.